This TCR beta chain was retrieved from a study of cytomegalovirus exposure and HLA in healthy donors. Study in general: Within an early data release were 85 million or so unique TCRs drawn from HLA-typed donors. The study, taken as a whole, reports: There were approximately 150 TCR beta chains listed as cytomegalovirus-associated. Later work showed greater clonal expansion in HLA-associated TCR beta chains than in equally common others. The CMV antigen specificity of a few CMV-associated chains was confirmed through in vitro analysis.

V was clipped by 4 bases and J by 2 bases; unmatched bases: 6. The CDR3 sequence is 14 residues long. Germline CDR1 and CDR2: SGDLS and YYNGEE. The study ran its PCR with 60 Vbeta and 13 Jbeta primers. The protocol was immunoSEQ multiplex PCR, while the TCRdb copy is restricted to in-frame clones and leaves out a portion. This table holds about 160,000 clones, roughly 80% found once. Details on this clone: Its antigen is not known.

This sequence was found in a male donor in good health and CMV-seronegative. The chain employs TRBV9 and TRBJ2-7; 7 bases agree with TRBD1. Material for sequencing was PBMCs. CDR3 DNA sequence: TGTGCCAGCAGCCCAGGGACAGCCGCCTACGAGCAGTACTTC. The encoded protein is CASSPGTAAYEQYF.